This T cell receptor beta chain was sequenced during a study of blood T cell repertoires in COVID-19. Whole-study context: Samples taken during acute and convalescent COVID-19 were collected in the United States, Italy and Spain. The analysed material was cDNA or gDNA that came from T cells, B-cell-depleted T cells, or PBMCs.

Germline CDR1 and CDR2: MDHEN and SYDVKM. The CDR3 spans 14 residues. V shed 7 bases and J 9 bases; nucleotides not matched to a gene: 6. Per the study methods: By means of reference gene primer amplification, nucleated cell counts were estimated. Sequenced by immunoSEQ multiplex PCR; TCRdb stores in-frame clones only, minus some. The V and J calls and clone size were taken over from that table, and D and trimming were inferred from the DNA. The sample lists 200,000 or so clones; roughly 84% were seen once. The chain employs TRBV28 and TRBJ2-1, with 13 bases lining up with TRBD2. Material: peripheral blood. This receptor was obtained from a man aged 35 to 55 with active or convalescent COVID-19. The CDR3, as DNA: TGTGCCAGCACAACTAGCGGGAGGGCCCCTGAGCAGTTCTTC. This gives the protein CASTTSGRAPEQFF.